Sequencing of this T cell receptor beta chain was carried out in a study of CD8 T cells in ankylosing spondylitis. General study points: Among TCR beta sequences, a motif of 7 to 9 highly homologous variants appeared characteristic of ankylosing spondylitis blood.

From the 5' RACE reads, TCRdb called clonotypes with MiXCR, one entry per CDR3 protein. Of around 770,000 distinct CDR3 sequences listed, over 9.5% are singletons. CDR3 size: 13 residues. In germline, CDR1 is GTSNPN, CDR2 SVGIG (reference sequence). The germline V and J ends were trimmed by 5 bases and 3 bases, with 14 bases remaining between them. This clonotype was observed a few times. What it recognizes is unknown. Source material: blood, either unsorted or a sorted T cell fraction (not recorded which). This chain joins TRBV30 and TRBJ2-7; D might be TRBD2 (5 bases). The sequence came from a male donor with ankylosing spondylitis. The DNA of the CDR3 is TGTGCCTGGGCCAAAAGTCGGGGCTACGAGCAGTACTTC. Protein sequence: CAWAKSRGYEQYF.